A single T cell receptor beta chain is shown here with its context. Its antigen is as yet unknown. One junction end does not reproduce the germline sequence, and a read error may be involved. This sample stems from a study of T cell repertoires in cytomegalovirus infection. Study-level background: Recently identified HLA-C-restricted CMV epitopes were used, and well-studied HLA-B-restricted CMV epitopes were used as well. Public signatures in TCR beta pointed to CMV infection and matching HLA type.

This CDR3 comprises 18 residues. Overall study findings and caveats: Within the response measured ex vivo, HLA-C-restricted CMV-specific TCR beta clonotypes were dominant.

TCRdb processed the reads anew with MiXCR; each CDR3 protein has one entry. The table records hundreds of thousands of distinct CDR3 sequences, about two fifths of them present only once. The source was cultured PBMCs, collected from culture after CMV antigen stimulation. The V gene is TRBV7-1, the J gene TRBJ2-3; 10 positions agree with TRBD2. TRBV7-1 is assigned to the ORF class and has an uncertain function. The TCR sequence derives from a human donor in good health (CMV status not recorded). Some clones in this sample may be carry-over from other donors' samples. In DNA form, the CDR3 reads TGTGTCAGCAGCGGAAAGCGGGAGGGTCTTTCTAGCACAGATACGCAGTATTTT. This encodes CVSSGKREGLSSTDTQYF.